This T cell receptor beta chain was profiled in a study of shared T cell receptors in the human thymus. Using immunoSEQ multiplex PCR, the repertoire was profiled, and TCRdb retains in-frame clones only, with some absent. The table lists hundreds of thousands of clones, roughly 88% of them singletons, with approximately 0.01% in the top ten. This clone was found once. In addition, the sample was reused for a study of human thymus T cells. In that study: The authors found apparently biased V and J gene usage in thymic and blood repertoires.

This receptor was obtained from a boy under three years old with a congenital heart defect. The sequencing sample was made of thymocytes.

The CDR3 protein is CAGREGQNTEAFF. The CDR3 nucleotides read TGTGCCGGCCGGGAGGGGCAGAACACTGAAGCTTTCTTT. V gene TRBV5-6 combines with J gene TRBJ1-1, with TRBD1 as a possible D gene (5 bases). The ends were cut back, 10 bases at V and 1 base at J, with 14 bases in the middle. The CDR3 has 13 amino acids. CDR1 SGHDT and CDR2 YYEEEE come from the germline V gene.